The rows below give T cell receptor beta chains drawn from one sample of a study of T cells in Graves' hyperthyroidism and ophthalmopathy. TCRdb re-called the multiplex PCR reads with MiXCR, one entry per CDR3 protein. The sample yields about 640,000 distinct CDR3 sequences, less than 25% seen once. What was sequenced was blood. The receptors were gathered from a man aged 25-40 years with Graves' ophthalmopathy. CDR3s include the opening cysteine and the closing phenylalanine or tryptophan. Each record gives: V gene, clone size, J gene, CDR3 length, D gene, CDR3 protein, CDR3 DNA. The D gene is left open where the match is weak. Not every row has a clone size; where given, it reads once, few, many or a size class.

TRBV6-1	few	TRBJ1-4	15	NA	CASSSPGAPGEKLFF	TGTGCCAGCAGCTCACCAGGGGCCCCTGGGGAAAAACTGTTTTTT
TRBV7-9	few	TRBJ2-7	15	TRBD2	CASSVGSSGRVEQYF	TGTGCCAGCAGCGTAGGAAGTAGCGGGAGGGTCGAGCAGTACTTC
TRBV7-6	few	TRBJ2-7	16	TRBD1	CASSKKFGQGQHEQYF	TGTGCCAGCAGCAAGAAATTCGGACAGGGTCAGCACGAGCAGTACTTC
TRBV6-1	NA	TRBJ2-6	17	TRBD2	CASSRTSGSPGANVLTF	TGTGCCAGCAGTCGGACTAGCGGGAGTCCTGGGGCCAACGTCCTGACTTTC
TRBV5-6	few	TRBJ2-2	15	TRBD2	CASSLRPSGTGELFF	TGTGCCAGCAGCTTGAGGCCTAGCGGGACCGGGGAGCTGTTTTTT
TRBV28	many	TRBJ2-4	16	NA	CASSPSLAVAKNIQYF	TGTGCCAGCAGCCCATCATTAGCGGTAGCCAAAAACATTCAGTACTTC
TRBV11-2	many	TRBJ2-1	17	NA	CASSPIEAWSSYNEQFF	TGTGCCAGCAGTCCAATAGAGGCTTGGAGCTCCTACAATGAGCAGTTCTTC
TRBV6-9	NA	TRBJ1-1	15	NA	CASSYQSGGRTEAFF	TGTGCCAGCAGTTATCAGAGTGGGGGGCGCACTGAAGCTTTCTTT
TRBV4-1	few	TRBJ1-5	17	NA	CASSQDATGRSNQPQHF	TGCGCCAGCAGCCAAGATGCGACAGGACGGAGCAATCAGCCCCAGCATTTT
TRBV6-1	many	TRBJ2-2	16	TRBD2	CASSEAASGGTGELFF	TGTGCCAGCAGTGAAGCGGCTAGCGGAGGAACCGGGGAGCTGTTTTTT
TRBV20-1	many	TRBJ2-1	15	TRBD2	CSARDRREGGNEQFF	TGCAGTGCTAGAGATCGGCGGGAGGGCGGCAATGAGCAGTTCTTC
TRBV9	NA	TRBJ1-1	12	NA	CASSVEGTEAFF	TGTGCCAGCAGCGTAGAGGGGACTGAAGCTTTCTTT
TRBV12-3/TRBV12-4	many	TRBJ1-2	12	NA	CASRPTGIRYTF	TGTGCCAGCAGGCCTACAGGAATCCGCTACACCTTC
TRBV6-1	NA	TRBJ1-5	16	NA	CASSPRQYSGDQPQHF	TGTGCCAGCAGTCCACGACAGTATTCGGGTGATCAGCCCCAGCATTTT
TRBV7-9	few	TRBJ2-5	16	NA	CASSPSRGTGEETQYF	TGTGCCAGCAGCCCGTCTAGGGGGACGGGGGAAGAGACCCAGTACTTC
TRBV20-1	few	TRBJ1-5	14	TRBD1	CSASSGTGLGAQHF	TGCAGTGCTTCTTCCGGGACAGGCCTAGGAGCCCAGCATTTT
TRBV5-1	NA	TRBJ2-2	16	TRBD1	CASSPLGQGGTGELFF	TGCGCCAGCAGTCCTCTCGGACAGGGTGGTACCGGGGAGCTGTTTTTT
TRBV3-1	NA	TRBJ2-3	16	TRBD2	CASSPRPASGRDTQYF	TGTGCCAGCAGCCCTCGCCCAGCTAGCGGGAGGGATACGCAGTATTTT
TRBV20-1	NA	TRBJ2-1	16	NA	CNAIHQTGFPRDEQFF	TGCAATGCTATCCATCAAACTGGATTTCCCAGGGATGAGCAGTTCTTC
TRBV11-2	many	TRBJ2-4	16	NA	CASSPWTLTAKNIQYF	TGTGCCAGCAGCCCGTGGACTTTGACGGCCAAAAACATTCAGTACTTC
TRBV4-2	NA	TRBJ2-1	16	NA	CASSQQQEDSYNEQFF	TGTGCCAGCAGCCAACAACAGGAGGATAGCTACAATGAGCAGTTCTTC
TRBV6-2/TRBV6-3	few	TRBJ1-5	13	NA	CASSYRLNQPQHF	TGTGCCAGCAGTTACAGGCTCAATCAGCCCCAGCATTTT
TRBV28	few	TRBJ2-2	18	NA	CASSPQAPRQKNTGELFF	TGTGCCAGCAGCCCCCAGGCGCCGCGCCAAAAGAACACCGGGGAGCTGTTTTTT
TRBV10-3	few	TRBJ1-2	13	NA	CAISEGGAYGYTF	TGTGCCATCAGTGAGGGGGGGGCGTATGGCTACACCTTC
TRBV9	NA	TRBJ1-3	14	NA	CASRGTSSGNTIYF	TGTGCCAGCAGAGGGACATCCTCTGGAAACACCATATATTTT
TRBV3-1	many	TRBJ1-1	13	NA	CASSPLLNTEAFF	TGTGCCAGCAGCCCCTTATTGAACACTGAAGCTTTCTTT
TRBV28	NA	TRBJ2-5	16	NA	CASSAAGTDREETQYF	TGTGCCAGCAGCGCAGCCGGGACGGATAGAGAAGAGACCCAGTACTTC
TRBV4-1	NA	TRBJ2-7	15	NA	CASSQDMASWYEQYF	TGCGCCAGCAGCCAAGATATGGCTAGCTGGTACGAGCAGTACTTC
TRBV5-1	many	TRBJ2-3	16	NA	CASSLVPSEDTDTQYF	TGCGCCAGCAGCTTGGTCCCTAGCGAAGACACAGATACGCAGTATTTT
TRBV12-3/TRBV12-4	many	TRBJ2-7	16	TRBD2	CASKAKAGTSFPVQYF	TGTGCCAGCAAAGCAAAAGCCGGGACTAGTTTTCCTGTGCAGTACTTC
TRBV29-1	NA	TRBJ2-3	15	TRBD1	CSVPLQGSGTDTQYF	TGCAGCGTGCCCTTACAGGGGTCGGGCACAGATACGCAGTATTTT
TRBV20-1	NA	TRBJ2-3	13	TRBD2	CSPKLAGTDTQYF	TGCAGTCCGAAATTAGCGGGAACAGATACGCAGTATTTT
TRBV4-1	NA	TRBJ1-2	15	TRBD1	CASSQPRDRGRGYTF	TGCGCCAGCAGCCAGCCAAGGGACAGGGGGCGAGGCTACACCTTC
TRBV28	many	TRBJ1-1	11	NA	CASLANTEAFF	TGTGCCAGCCTGGCGAACACTGAAGCTTTCTTT
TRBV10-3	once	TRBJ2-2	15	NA	CAISLRDAYTGELFF	TGTGCCATCAGCCTCCGGGACGCATACACCGGGGAGCTGTTTTTT
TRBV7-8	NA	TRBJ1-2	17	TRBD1	CASSLEGQGPGYYGYTF	TGTGCCAGCAGCTTAGAGGGACAGGGGCCGGGCTACTATGGCTACACCTTC
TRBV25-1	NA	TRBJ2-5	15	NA	CASSEPNMGQETQYF	TGTGCCAGCAGTGAGCCGAATATGGGGCAAGAGACCCAGTACTTC
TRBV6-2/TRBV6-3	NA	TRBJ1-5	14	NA	CASSFTRGNQPQHF	TGTGCCAGCAGTTTCACTAGGGGCAATCAGCCCCAGCATTTT
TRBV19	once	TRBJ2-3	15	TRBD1	CASSIAQGRTDTQYF	TGTGCCAGTAGTATTGCACAGGGGCGCACAGATACGCAGTATTTT
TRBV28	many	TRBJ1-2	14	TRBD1	CASSEDRAQYGYTF	TGTGCCAGCAGTGAGGACAGGGCCCAGTATGGCTACACCTTC
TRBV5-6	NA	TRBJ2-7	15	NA	CASSPGWAPPYEQYF	TGTGCCAGCAGCCCCGGCTGGGCCCCGCCCTACGAGCAGTACTTC
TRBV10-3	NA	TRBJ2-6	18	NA	CAISDQARQPSGANVLTF	TGTGCCATCAGTGACCAAGCTAGACAGCCAAGCGGGGCCAACGTCCTGACTTTC
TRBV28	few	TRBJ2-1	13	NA	CASSLRGGNEQFF	TGTGCCAGCAGTTTGAGGGGCGGGAATGAGCAGTTCTTC
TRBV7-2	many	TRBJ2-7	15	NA	CASSFKLGLDYEQYF	TGTGCCAGCAGCTTCAAATTGGGACTGGACTACGAGCAGTACTTC
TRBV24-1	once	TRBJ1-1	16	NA	CATSDFVGGENTEAFF	TGTGCCACCAGTGATTTCGTAGGGGGAGAGAACACTGAAGCTTTCTTT
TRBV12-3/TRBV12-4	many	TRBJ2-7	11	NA	CASGAPYEQYF	TGTGCCAGTGGGGCTCCCTACGAGCAGTACTTC
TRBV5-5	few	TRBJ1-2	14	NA	CASRTHSANYGYTF	TGTGCCAGCCGCACCCACTCGGCTAACTATGGCTACACCTTC
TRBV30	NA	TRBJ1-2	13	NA	CAWSVSEGDGYTF	TGTGCCTGGAGTGTATCAGAGGGGGATGGCTACACCTTC
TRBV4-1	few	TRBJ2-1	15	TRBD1	CASSLGQDPYNEQFF	TGCGCCAGCAGCCTTGGACAGGACCCCTACAATGAGCAGTTCTTC
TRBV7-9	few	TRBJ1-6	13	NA	CASSSQGDSPLHF	TGTGCCAGCAGCTCCCAGGGAGATTCACCCCTCCACTTT